This T cell receptor beta chain is from a study of CD8 T cells in ankylosing spondylitis. This clonotype came up many times. Its antigen is unidentified. TCRdb fed the 5' RACE reads into MiXCR, producing one record per CDR3 protein. The sample lists about 800,000 distinct CDR3 sequences; over 9.5% were seen once. The V end lost 6 bases, the J end lost 0 bases, and 24 bases lay between the germline ends. The CDR3 length is 18 residues. The germline V gene has CDR1 MNHEY and CDR2 SMNVEV (reference sequence). General study points: Blood of patients with ankylosing spondylitis appeared to be characterized by a TCR beta motif of fewer than 10 highly homologous variants.

The source of this sequence is a male donor with ankylosing spondylitis. The chain uses TRBV27 and TRBJ2-7; the D gene is possibly TRBD2 (5 bases). Sequenced sample: blood, either unsorted or a sorted T cell fraction (not recorded which). The CDR3 bases are TGTGCCAGCAGCCACCATGCCCCTTGGCGGGTGTCCTCCTACGAGCAGTACTTC. Its protein is CASSHHAPWRVSSYEQYF.